The entry below describes one T cell receptor beta chain. The data were produced by immunoSEQ multiplex PCR, yet TCRdb's version contains in-frame clones alone and is incomplete. The table shows approximately 170,000 clones, with about 88% occurring only once. The sample comes from a study of cytotoxic CD8 clonotypes in ibrutinib-treated CLL. CDR3 size: 16 residues. The germline gives CDR1 SGHDT, CDR2 YYEEEE. Trimming removed 2 bases at V and 1 base at J, with 15 bases between. The genes are TRBV5-6 and TRBJ1-2, with D possibly being TRBD1 (5 bases). The sequence was obtained from a human donor with chronic lymphocytic leukemia. Material: PBMCs, obtained at disease progression, from a patient treated with ibrutinib. The CDR3 nucleotides are TGTGCCAGCAGCTTAGAGAGGGGAGAATTTAACTATGGCTACACCTTC. Translated, it gives CASSLERGEFNYGYTF.